The TCR beta chain described here comes from a study of T cells in Graves' hyperthyroidism and ophthalmopathy. The study's findings and limits: Onset of ophthalmopathy came a median 6.5 months after the model predicted it.

The CDR3 extends over 16 amino acids. V was trimmed by 3 bases and J by 9 bases, leaving 26 bases between them. In germline, CDR1 is DFQATT, CDR2 SNEGSKA (reference sequence). TCR beta CDR3 region amplification was performed from RNA transcripts. First-round RT-PCR with HTBI primers amplified the TCR CDR3 region. TCRdb reprocessed the multiplex PCR reads via MiXCR and lists one record per CDR3 protein. Counted here are a few hundred thousand distinct CDR3 sequences, about 16% occurring once; the ten biggest clones make up 15% to 20%. On this clonotype itself: Its specificity is not known.

The origin of this receptor is a woman in her sixties or seventies with Graves' ophthalmopathy. The chain has TRBV20-1 and TRBJ2-5, with a possible D match to TRBD1 (8 bases). The sample consisted of blood. CDR3 sequence (DNA): TGCAGTGCTAGGAAGCCCTCGACGACAGGGGCGGGAGCCCAGTACTTC. Translating gives CSARKPSTTGAGAQYF.